These T cell receptor beta chains were read from a single sample in a study of human T cells and chemical hapten exposure. TCRdb recomputed calls from the RACE reads with MiXCR, one row per CDR3 protein. The sample has tens of thousands of distinct CDR3 sequences, 8% to 11% seen once. Sample: whole blood, taken in connection with sensitization to the hapten diphenylcyclopropenone (DPC). The origin of the receptors is a man between 40 and 49 years old with alopecia areata. Some clones in this sample may be carry-over from other donors' samples. CDR3s include the opening cysteine and the closing phenylalanine or tryptophan. A D gene is named only where the DNA matches it firmly. Some rows mark clone size as missing; the rest say once, few, many or name a class of expanded clone.

v_call	clone_size	d_call	j_call	cdr3_aa	cdr3_nt
TRBV6-1	few	-	TRBJ2-4	CASSGGGQANIQYF	TGTGCCAGCAGTGGGGGGGGGCAGGCCAACATTCAGTACTTC
TRBV11-3	few	TRBD2	TRBJ2-3	CASSFLAGGAGTDTQYF	TGTGCCAGCAGCTTCCTAGCGGGAGGGGCCGGCACAGATACGCAGTATTTT
TRBV28	many	-	TRBJ2-3	CASSTRAGTDTQYF	TGTGCCAGCAGTACTAGGGCCGGCACAGATACGCAGTATTTT
TRBV20-1	few	TRBD2	TRBJ2-5	CSATLVAGETQYF	TGCAGTGCTACTCTAGTAGCGGGAGAGACCCAGTACTTC
TRBV7-2	few	-	TRBJ1-5	CASSLEWGEGQPQHF	TGTGCCAGCAGCTTAGAGTGGGGCGAGGGTCAGCCCCAGCATTTT
TRBV27	many	-	TRBJ2-7	CASSLGTNIVEQYF	TGTGCCAGCAGTTTGGGGACAAACATTGTGGAGCAGTACTTC
TRBV28	-	TRBD2	TRBJ2-5	CASSLASGKETQYF	TGTGCCAGCAGTTTAGCGAGCGGGAAAGAGACCCAGTACTTC
TRBV6-2/TRBV6-3	-	-	TRBJ1-2	CASSPSIGGRRYGYTF	TGTGCCAGCAGTCCTTCCATAGGGGGACGGAGATATGGCTACACCTTC
TRBV27	few	TRBD2	TRBJ2-7	CASSLKASGTYEQYF	TGTGCCAGCAGTTTAAAGGCTAGCGGGACCTACGAGCAGTACTTC
TRBV18	-	-	TRBJ1-1	CASSLPFMNTEAFF	TGTGCCAGCTCACTACCTTTTATGAACACTGAAGCTTTCTTT
TRBV5-6	-	-	TRBJ2-1	CASSPRHGNEQFF	TGTGCCAGCAGCCCTAGACACGGAAATGAGCAGTTCTTC
TRBV10-3	few	TRBD2	TRBJ2-1	CAISEPAGGPYNEQFF	TGTGCCATCAGTGAGCCGGCGGGAGGGCCGTACAATGAGCAGTTCTTC
TRBV6-5	many	TRBD1	TRBJ2-7	CASSPDRGLYEQYF	TGTGCCAGCAGTCCAGACAGGGGGCTGTACGAGCAGTACTTC
TRBV29-1	many	-	TRBJ2-3	CSVEGGRTDTQYF	TGCAGCGTTGAAGGGGGCCGGACAGATACGCAGTATTTT
TRBV7-2	many	-	TRBJ1-1	CASSLRWGPNTEAFF	TGTGCCAGCAGCCTCCGTTGGGGACCGAACACTGAAGCTTTCTTT